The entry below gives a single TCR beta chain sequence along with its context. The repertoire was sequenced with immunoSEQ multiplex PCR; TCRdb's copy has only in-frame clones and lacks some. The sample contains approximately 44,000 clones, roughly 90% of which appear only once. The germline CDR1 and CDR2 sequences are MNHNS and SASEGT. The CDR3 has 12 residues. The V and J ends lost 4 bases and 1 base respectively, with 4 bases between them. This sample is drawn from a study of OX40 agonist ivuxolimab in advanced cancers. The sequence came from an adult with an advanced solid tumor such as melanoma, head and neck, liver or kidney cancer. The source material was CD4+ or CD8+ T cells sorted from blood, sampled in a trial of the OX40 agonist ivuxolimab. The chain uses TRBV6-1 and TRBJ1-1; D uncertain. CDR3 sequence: CASSAGNTEAFF. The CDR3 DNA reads TGTGCCAGCAGTGCAGGGAACACTGAAGCTTTCTTT.